A single sample is the source of the 32 T cell receptor beta chains below, sequenced in a study of T-cell memory formation after mild COVID-19. TCRdb analysed the 5' RACE reads with MiXCR anew, one entry per CDR3 protein. The sample records more than 400,000 distinct CDR3 sequences, about 20% being singletons. The sequencing input was PBMCs or a T cell subset sorted from them (not recorded which). The receptors derive from an adult woman who had mild COVID-19 (a few samples of this study predate the infection). Cell type and time point are not known.

This clonotype was picked up a small number of times. The chain couples TRBV7-2 to TRBJ1-1; D possibly corresponds to TRBD1 (6 bases). CDR1 and CDR2 (germline): SGHTA, FQGNSA. This CDR3 is built from 16 residues. Trimming cost V 6 bases and J 1 base, with 18 bases left between them. CDR3 loop: CASSTGSGAGNTEAFF. The DNA for the CDR3 is TGTGCCAGCAGTACTGGGTCAGGGGCTGGGAACACTGAAGCTTTCTTT.

This clonotype occurred a few times. This chain uses TRBV4-3 with TRBJ2-3; TRBD2 agrees at 9 bases. V lost 4 bases and J lost 2; bases outside the gene matches: 10. Germline CDR1 LGHNA, CDR2 YSLEER. The length of the CDR3 is 17 residues. The CDR3 DNA reads as TGCGCCAGCAGCCCTAGGGGGGGACTAGCAGTCACAGATACGCAGTATTTT. Translated, it gives CASSPRGGLAVTDTQYF.

The chain is built from TRBV12-3 or TRBV12-4 and TRBJ1-1, with no clear D. This CDR3 spans 12 amino acids. The V end lost 1 base, the J end lost 11 bases, and 11 bases lay between the germline ends. The CDR3 loop reads CASSLVSSGAFF. The CDR3 region has the DNA TGTGCCAGCAGTTTAGTCTCGTCTGGGGCTTTCTTT.

CDR3: CASSWTQTNYGYTF. The CDR3 nucleotides read TGTGCCAGCAGTTGGACACAGACTAACTATGGCTACACCTTC. The rearrangement links TRBV28 to TRBJ1-2, with TRBD1 as a possible D gene (5 bases). V lost 4 bases to trimming and J lost 0 bases, with 9 bases between them. The CDR3 consists of 14 residues. CDR1 and CDR2 from the germline V gene are MDHEN and SYDVKM.

The chain links TRBV20-1 to TRBJ2-5; possibly TRBD1 for D (5 bases). Per germline, CDR1 DFQATT and CDR2 SNEGSKA (reference sequence). V was shortened by 5 bases and J by 2 bases, with 24 bases between the two germline ends. The CDR3 covers 17 residues. This CDR3 is CSAPSLHKQTEQETQYF. As DNA, the CDR3 is TGCAGTGCTCCCAGTCTCCATAAACAGACAGAACAAGAGACCCAGTACTTC.

This clonotype was seen repeatedly, ten times or more. The chain links TRBV10-3 to TRBJ1-4; D gene uncertain. The germline CDR1 and CDR2 sequences are ENHRY and SYGVKD. The V and J ends lost 3 bases and 8 bases respectively, with 10 bases between them. CDR3 length: 13 amino acids. CDR3 loop: CAISEGFGEKLFF. The CDR3 bases are TGTGCCATCAGTGAAGGGTTCGGGGAAAAACTGTTTTTT.

J is TRBJ2-3 and V is TRBV20-1; D uncertain. The germline V and J ends were trimmed by 2 bases and 0 bases, with 6 bases remaining between them. Per the germline V gene, CDR1 is DFQATT and CDR2 is SNEGSKA (reference sequence). The CDR3 runs to 13 residues. CDR3 bases: TGCAGTGCTAGAAAGGCTAGCACAGATACGCAGTATTTT. This sequence encodes CSARKASTDTQYF.

This clonotype was picked up a small number of times. V and J are TRBV29-1 and TRBJ1-1; maybe TRBD1 (5 bases). Germline CDR1 and CDR2: SQVTM and ANQGSEA. V lost 6 bases and J lost 6, with 17 bases in between. The CDR3 covers 13 residues. This CDR3 is CSVSWGVWSEAFF. CDR3 DNA sequence: TGCAGCGTCTCGTGGGGGGTCTGGTCTGAAGCTTTCTTT.

This chain connects TRBV20-1 to TRBJ1-1; D is possibly TRBD1 (5 bases). V was shortened by 6 bases and J by 1 base, with 15 bases between the two germline ends. Germline assignment: CDR1 DFQATT and CDR2 SNEGSKA (reference sequence). This CDR3 has 14 residues. The CDR3 DNA reads as TGCAGTGCGGAAAGCCTCGGACAGAACACTGAAGCTTTCTTT. This sequence encodes CSAESLGQNTEAFF.

The table lists this clonotype with a few counts. The V and J genes are TRBV15 and TRBJ2-1, with 9 bases identical to TRBD1. The CDR3 has 11 residues. V lost 8 bases, J lost 10 bases, and 3 bases stayed unmatched. CDR1 and CDR2 (germline): LNHNV, YYDKDF (reference sequence). Written as DNA, the CDR3 is TGTGCCACCGCGGGGACAGGGGAGCAGTTCTTC. It specifies CATAGTGEQFF.

This chain links TRBV15 with TRBJ2-3; 9 bases are shared with TRBD1. Germline V gene lookup returns CDR1 LNHNV and CDR2 YYDKDF (reference sequence). The CDR3 length is 16 residues. V gave up 0 bases and J gave up 6 bases; unmatched junction bases: 7. CDR3 sequence: CATSRELGQGPDTQYF. CDR3 nucleotides: TGTGCCACCAGCAGAGAACTGGGACAGGGTCCGGATACGCAGTATTTT.

The genes are TRBV27 and TRBJ2-7; 8 nucleotides align to TRBD1. V lost 5 bases and J lost 5; bases outside the gene matches: 8. Germline CDR1 MNHEY, CDR2 SMNVEV (reference sequence). This CDR3 contains 14 residues. CDR3 sequence (DNA): TGTGCCAGCAGTACAGGACAGGGTCCCCACGAGCAGTACTTC. Translation gives CASSTGQGPHEQYF.

V is TRBV18 and J is TRBJ2-7; D is uncertain. The CDR3 runs to 14 residues. The germline gives CDR1 KGHSH, CDR2 LQKENI. V was shortened by 2 bases and J by 5 bases, with 13 bases between the two germline ends. CDR3 DNA: TGTGCCAGCTCACCAGGGGTGAGATCCAACGAGCAGTACTTC. Its translation: CASSPGVRSNEQYF.

The chain joins TRBV7-9 to TRBJ2-5; D not certain. This CDR3 comprises 13 residues. V was shortened by 2 bases and J by 4 bases, with 8 bases between the two germline ends. The germline V gene encodes CDR1 SEHNR and CDR2 FQNEAQ (reference sequence). CDR3 region: CASSLLFGETQYF. The DNA of the CDR3 is TGTGCCAGCAGCTTACTATTCGGAGAGACCCAGTACTTC.

This clonotype has more than one count but fewer than ten. The V and J genes are TRBV4-3 and TRBJ1-5; TRBD1 matches 7 bases. Germline CDR1 is LGHNA and CDR2 is YSLEER. The CDR3 runs to 15 residues. With V trimmed by 0 bases and J by 6 bases, 5 bases remained unmatched. The CDR3 is CASSQDSQGGQPQHF. The CDR3 bases are TGCGCCAGCAGCCAAGATAGCCAGGGGGGTCAGCCCCAGCATTTT.

The chain recombines TRBV27 with TRBJ2-4; D uncertain. The CDR3 covers 14 residues. Per the germline V gene, CDR1 is MNHEY and CDR2 is SMNVEV (reference sequence). Trimming stripped 2 bases from V and 0 bases from J, with 5 bases between. This CDR3 reads CASSLTVAKNIQYF. The CDR3 DNA follows: TGTGCCAGCAGTTTAACGGTAGCCAAAAACATTCAGTACTTC.

The chain employs TRBV20-1 and TRBJ2-1, with 9 nucleotides matching TRBD2. The J segment lost 8 bases and the V segment lost 6 bases, leaving 17 bases of the junction unmatched. The CDR3 spans 16 residues. From germline, CDR1 is DFQATT and CDR2 SNEGSKA (reference sequence). Written as DNA, the CDR3 is TGCAGTGCCACAGTGGCGGGAGGGATAAGGCAACATGAGCAGTTCTTC. Protein sequence: CSATVAGGIRQHEQFF.

The V call is TRBV7-9, the J call TRBJ1-2; D is unclear. Trimming took 7 bases from V and 8 from J, leaving 17 bases between them. The CDR3 has 13 amino acids. CDR1 is SEHNR and CDR2 is FQNEAQ in the germline V gene (reference sequence). CDR3 DNA: TGTGCCAGCATTCTACCCGGGGATGGAGGCTACACCTTC. This codes for CASILPGDGGYTF.

This clonotype was detected ten times or more. This sequence joins TRBV12-3 or TRBV12-4 and TRBJ2-3; 10 positions agree with TRBD2. V lost 2 bases to trimming and J lost 5 bases; unmatched junction nucleotides: 1. The CDR3 totals 14 residues. The CDR3 coding sequence is TGTGCCAGCAGTTTACGGACTAGCGGAGATACGCAGTATTTT. This encodes CASSLRTSGDTQYF.

In its sample, this clonotype was seen a few times. The chain employs TRBV15 and TRBJ2-7; TRBD1 agrees at 8 bases. From germline, CDR1 is LNHNV and CDR2 YYDKDF (reference sequence). V was pared by 3 bases and J by 3 bases, with 10 bases of the junction left unmatched. The CDR3 extends over 16 amino acids. CDR3 loop: CATSRFPGRGHYEQYF. CDR3 bases: TGTGCCACCAGCAGGTTCCCGGGCAGGGGGCACTACGAGCAGTACTTC.

The CDR3 reads CASYGGDNTGELFF. As DNA, the CDR3 is TGCGCCAGCTACGGAGGGGACAACACCGGGGAGCTGTTTTTT. J is TRBJ2-2 and V is TRBV5-1, with D perhaps TRBD2 (6 bases). V lost 7 bases, J lost 2 bases, and 12 bases lay in between. The V gene's germline CDR1 is SGHRS and CDR2 YFSETQ. The CDR3 covers 14 residues.

This clonotype was seen a single time. The chain combines TRBV18 with TRBJ2-3; D gene unclear. Germline CDR1 reads KGHSH; CDR2 reads LQKENI. The V and J ends lost 2 bases and 0 bases respectively, with 9 bases between them. The CDR3 is made up of 15 amino acids. The CDR3 DNA reads TGTGCCAGCTCACCAACTGGACCTAGCACAGATACGCAGTATTTT. Translation: CASSPTGPSTDTQYF. The full variable domain, rest sourced from reference TRBV18 and TRBJ2-3, is NAGVMQNPRHLVRRRGQEARLRCSPMKGHSHVYWYRQLPEEGLKFMVYLQKENIIDESGMPKERFSAEFPKEGPSILRIQQVVRGDSAAYFCASSPTGPSTDTQYFGPGTRLTVL.

The rearrangement uses TRBV4-1 and TRBJ1-4; unclear D gene. CDR3 length equals 15 residues. Germline CDR1 reads MGHRA; CDR2 reads YSYEKL. V shed 0 bases and J shed 4 bases, with 9 bases lying between them. The CDR3 loop is CASSQDRAGNEKLFF. For the CDR3, the DNA is TGCGCCAGCAGCCAAGATCGAGCCGGTAATGAAAAACTGTTTTTT.

The genes are TRBV30 and TRBJ1-4, with 7 bases fitting TRBD1. Trimming removed 5 bases from V and 7 bases from J; junction bases left unmatched: 16. The germline V gene has CDR1 GTSNPN and CDR2 SVGIG (reference sequence). The CDR3 sequence is 16 residues long. CDR3 DNA: TGTGCCTGGGGCGCCTACAGGGGAGGTGTCGGTGAAAAACTGTTTTTT. Its protein is CAWGAYRGGVGEKLFF.

The chain carries TRBV20-1 and TRBJ2-7; D tentatively fits TRBD1 or TRBD2 (6 bases each). Germline CDR1 is DFQATT and CDR2 is SNEGSKA (reference sequence). V was pared by 1 base and J by 7 bases, with 14 bases between. The CDR3 length is 13 residues. The CDR3 loop is CSARGGGLREQYF. The CDR3 DNA follows: TGCAGTGCTAGAGGAGGGGGGCTGAGGGAGCAGTACTTC.

This clonotype was observed a few times. This chain uses TRBV18 with TRBJ1-6, with a possible D match to TRBD1 (5 bases). V gave up 3 bases and J gave up 10 bases, with 13 bases separating them. In germline, CDR1 is KGHSH, CDR2 LQKENI. This CDR3 is 14 amino acids long. The CDR3 DNA sequence: TGTGCCAGCTCACCCCTGACAGAGGGCTCACCCCTCCACTTT. This sequence encodes CASSPLTEGSPLHF.

This clonotype occurred a few times. The V call is TRBV20-1, the J call TRBJ2-3; no clear D. CDR3 size: 14 residues. Trimming took 2 bases from V and 2 from J, leaving 11 bases between them. Germline V gives CDR1 DFQATT, CDR2 SNEGSKA (reference sequence). In DNA, the CDR3 is TGCAGTGCTAGATGGGTCAGCGTCACAGATACGCAGTATTTT. Translation gives CSARWVSVTDTQYF.

The chain couples TRBV20-1 to TRBJ1-3; D might be TRBD1 (6 bases). The length of the CDR3 is 12 residues. The germline CDR1 and CDR2 sequences are DFQATT and SNEGSKA (reference sequence). The V end lost 5 bases, the J end lost 2 bases, and 7 bases lay between the germline ends. Here the CDR3 reads CSARGPGNTIYF. In DNA, the CDR3 is TGCAGTGCTCGGGGGCCTGGAAACACCATATATTTT.

This chain connects TRBV19 to TRBJ1-1; 11 bases line up with TRBD1. The ends lost 7 bases at V and 1 base at J; junction bases unmatched: 5. The CDR3 totals 15 residues. Germline V gene data show CDR1 as LNHDA and CDR2 as SQIVND (reference sequence). For the CDR3, the DNA is TGTGCCAGTACCCTGGGGACAGGGGGGAACACTGAAGCTTTCTTT. Protein product: CASTLGTGGNTEAFF.

This clonotype was seen more than once but under ten times. V and J are TRBV5-5 and TRBJ2-2; D ambiguous. The ends were cut back, 6 bases at V and 7 bases at J, with 10 bases in the middle. The CDR3 totals 12 residues. Looked up from germline, CDR1 is SGHKS and CDR2 is YYEKEE (reference sequence). For the CDR3, the DNA is TGTGCCAGCACCCTTGACGGCGGGGAGCTGTTTTTT. It codes for CASTLDGGELFF.

In its sample, this clonotype was seen a few times. The rearrangement uses TRBV13 and TRBJ2-7; D is uncertain. The CDR3 has 13 amino acids. V was shortened by 3 bases and J by 1 base, with 7 bases between the two germline ends. The germline V gene encodes CDR1 PRHDT and CDR2 FYEKMQ (reference sequence). In DNA form, the CDR3 reads TGTGCCAGCAGCTTTCTAGTTTCCTACGAGCAGTACTTC. It translates to CASSFLVSYEQYF.

The table lists this clonotype with a few counts. The chain is built from TRBV7-8 and TRBJ2-1, with 11 positions matching TRBD2. V dropped 2 bases and J dropped 6; count of bases not matched to a gene: 3. This CDR3 spans 15 amino acids. Germline CDR1 and CDR2: SGHVS and FQNEAQ. The CDR3 nucleotides read TGTGCCAGCAGCTTATGGGGACTAGCGGTCAATGAGCAGTTCTTC. Translating gives CASSLWGLAVNEQFF. Filled out from reference TRBV7-8 and TRBJ2-1, the complete variable domain reads GAGVSQSPRYKVAKRGQDVALRCDPISGHVSLFWYQQALGQGPEFLTYFQNEAQLDKSGLPSDRFFAERPEGSVSTLKIQRTQQEDSAVYLCASSLWGLAVNEQFFGPGTRLTVL.